This paragraph covers one T cell receptor beta chain sequence. Assay: immunoSEQ multiplex PCR; the TCRdb copy retains only in-frame clones and omits some. The sample carries a few hundred thousand clones, 80% to 90% recorded once. The entry originates in a study of blood T cell repertoires in COVID-19. Background on the study: From the United States, Italy and Spain came samples of acute and convalescent COVID-19.

From germline, CDR1 is SGHNT and CDR2 YENEEA. Trimming pared 5 bases from V and 8 bases from J, leaving 13 bases between. The CDR3 contains 13 residues. The sample consisted of peripheral blood. The chain employs TRBV11-3 and TRBJ2-1; D might be TRBD1 (6 bases). This receptor was taken from a woman aged 60 to 75 who had recovered from COVID-19. In DNA, the CDR3 is TGTGCCAGCAGCGGCAGGGGATTCCATGAGCAGTTCTTC. It encodes CASSGRGFHEQFF.